Below, one TCR beta chain is given with its context. Its target is unknown. The library came from three nested PCR rounds adapted from ARM-PCR protocols. One entry per CDR3 protein results from TCRdb running MiXCR on the multiplex PCR reads. The sample lists 71,000 or so distinct CDR3 sequences; 75% to 90% were seen once. Germline assignment: CDR1 LGHNA and CDR2 YNFKEQ. CDR3 size: 15 residues. The sample originates from a study of tumor and adjacent non-tumor tissue in lung cancer. Turning to the study itself: On average, productive TCRbeta reads reached about 4.2 million per sample. Study observations and caveats: Compared with tumor, normal lung showed significantly lower TCR diversity.

This sample's RNA came from whole unsorted tissue. J is TRBJ1-5 and V is TRBV4-2; D is uncertain. With the DNA end fitting TRBJ2-3 better, the J assignment may be wrong. The sample consisted of lung tumor tissue. The sequence was collected from a woman between 45 and 60 years old with non-small cell lung cancer. This CDR3 is CASSQDGTWNQPQYF. DNA of the CDR3: TGTGCCAGCAGCCAAGATGGTACATGGAATCAGCCCCAGTATTTT.